The 12 T cell receptor beta chains below all came from one sample that was sequenced in a study of blood T cells in healthy people across ages. PCR was performed a second time for about 6 to 12 cycles using a sample-barcoded 5' primer and a J-beta primer mix. TCRdb itself ran the 5' RACE reads through MiXCR, one entry per CDR3 protein. The data contain hundreds of thousands of distinct CDR3 sequences, 25% to 35% of them singletons. Separately, the same data were catalogued under a study of T cells of mothers and their children.

The sequencing sample was made of blood. Receptors were obtained from a boy aged 2-9 years in good health.

This sequence joins TRBV6-5 and TRBJ1-2, with 8 bases matching TRBD1. The CDR3 sequence is 14 residues long. The V gene's germline CDR1 is MNHEY and CDR2 SVGAGI. V lost 6 bases, J lost 4 bases, and 7 bases stayed unmatched. The CDR3 spells CASRLGGQGYGYTF. The DNA of the CDR3 is TGTGCCAGCAGACTAGGCGGACAGGGCTATGGCTACACCTTC.

The V and J genes are TRBV12-3 or TRBV12-4 and TRBJ1-2; D possibly corresponds to TRBD1 (5 bases). CDR3 length equals 14 residues. Trimming left V 2 bases short and J 4 bases short, with 11 bases between. The chain's CDR3 is CASSLRDPGYGYTF. The CDR3 nucleotides are TGTGCCAGCAGTTTAAGGGACCCTGGCTATGGCTACACCTTC.

This clonotype was seen a few times. J is TRBJ2-5 and V is TRBV12-3 or TRBV12-4; TRBD1 aligns across 10 bases. The CDR3 sequence is 16 residues long. Trimming took 5 bases from V and 1 from J; bases not matched to a gene: 7. The CDR3 DNA follows: TGTGCCAGCAGTCCGGACAGGGGGAGGGGCCAAGAGACCCAGTACTTC. This codes for CASSPDRGRGQETQYF.

The gene calls are TRBV11-2 and TRBJ1-2; 7 nucleotides agree with TRBD1. The V gene end was trimmed by 6 bases and the J gene end by 4 bases; junction bases not matched to a gene: 5. Germline V gives CDR1 SGHAT, CDR2 FQNNGV. This CDR3 region has 13 residues. CDR3 in amino acids: CASSLPGGYGYTF. The DNA for the CDR3 is TGTGCCAGCAGTTTGCCAGGGGGCTATGGCTACACCTTC.

The V gene is TRBV25-1, the J gene TRBJ2-2; D unclear. V dropped 4 bases and J dropped 1 base, with 13 bases sitting between them. Per germline, CDR1 MGHDK and CDR2 SYGVNS. The CDR3 contains 16 residues. CDR3 nucleotides: TGTGCCAGCAGTGGATCCTCCAATAAGAACACCGGGGAGCTGTTTTTT. This translates into CASSGSSNKNTGELFF. The variable domain in full, with the rest retrieved from reference TRBV25-1 and TRBJ2-2, is EADIYQTPRYLVIGTGKKITLECSQTMGHDKMYWYQQDPGMELHLIHYSYGVNSTEKGDLSSESTVSRIRTEHFPLTLESARPSHTSQYLCASSGSSNKNTGELFFGEGSRLTVL.

This clonotype was recorded a few times. The rearrangement links TRBV29-1 to TRBJ1-2; no clear D. V was cut by 4 bases and J by 2 bases, with 5 bases left in between. The germline V gene has CDR1 SQVTM and CDR2 ANQGSEA. The CDR3 is made up of 11 amino acids. CDR3 in DNA: TGCAGCGTTGCTGACAACTATGGCTACACCTTC. This gives the protein CSVADNYGYTF.

The sample holds one count of this clonotype. This sequence joins TRBV7-6 and TRBJ2-1, with 12 nucleotides matching TRBD2. Matching the DNA end better, TRBJ2-7 makes the J call doubtful. Germline-derived CDR1 and CDR2 are SGHVS and FNYEAQ. This CDR3 spans 16 amino acids. CDR3 sequence (DNA): TGTGCCAGCACCGCAGGGACTAGCGGGTTCTCCTACGAGCAGTACTTC. Translating it yields CASTAGTSGFSYEQYF.

This clonotype has only a few counts. CDR3 sequence (DNA): TGTGCCAGCAGTGCTAGCACGGAGACCCAGTACTTC. This translates into CASSASTETQYF. This chain links TRBV2 with TRBJ2-5, with D tentatively TRBD2 (5 bases). Germline CDR1 SNHLY, CDR2 FYNNEI. This CDR3 is 12 amino acids long. V dropped 4 bases and J dropped 5 bases, with 8 bases sitting between them.

The sample holds a few counts of this clonotype. J is TRBJ1-5 and V is TRBV20-1; D might be TRBD1 (6 bases). Germline CDR1 reads DFQATT; CDR2 reads SNEGSKA (reference sequence). The CDR3 spans 14 residues. V shed 3 bases and J shed 4 bases, with 13 bases lying between them. The CDR3 loop reads CSASNGGSNQPQHF. The CDR3 DNA reads as TGCAGTGCTAGTAACGGGGGCAGTAATCAGCCCCAGCATTTT.

The chain is built from TRBV7-9 and TRBJ2-1, with no clear D. The J call is in doubt because the DNA end fits TRBJ2-5 better. This CDR3 spans 16 amino acids. Per the germline V gene, CDR1 is SEHNR and CDR2 is FQNEAQ (reference sequence). CDR3 residues: CASSLSVGQDEETQYF. CDR3 coding DNA: TGTGCCAGCAGCTTGTCAGTCGGGCAGGACGAAGAGACCCAGTACTTC.

The genes are TRBV5-5 and TRBJ2-5; D is perhaps TRBD2 (5 bases). CDR3 length equals 14 residues. With 6 bases removed from V and 5 bases from J, the gap between germline ends came to 17 bases. Looked up from germline, CDR1 is SGHKS and CDR2 is YYEKEE (reference sequence). The CDR3 is CASNYGVRGETQYF. The CDR3 DNA follows: TGTGCCAGCAACTATGGGGTCCGCGGGGAGACCCAGTACTTC.

The chain has TRBV15 and TRBJ2-1; D is unresolved. V was cut by 3 bases and J by 4 bases, with 7 bases left in between. CDR1 and CDR2 from the germline V gene are LNHNV and YYDKDF (reference sequence). The CDR3 contains 13 residues. CDR3: CATSSTTYNEQFF. The DNA for the CDR3 is TGTGCCACCAGCAGCACGACTTACAATGAGCAGTTCTTC.